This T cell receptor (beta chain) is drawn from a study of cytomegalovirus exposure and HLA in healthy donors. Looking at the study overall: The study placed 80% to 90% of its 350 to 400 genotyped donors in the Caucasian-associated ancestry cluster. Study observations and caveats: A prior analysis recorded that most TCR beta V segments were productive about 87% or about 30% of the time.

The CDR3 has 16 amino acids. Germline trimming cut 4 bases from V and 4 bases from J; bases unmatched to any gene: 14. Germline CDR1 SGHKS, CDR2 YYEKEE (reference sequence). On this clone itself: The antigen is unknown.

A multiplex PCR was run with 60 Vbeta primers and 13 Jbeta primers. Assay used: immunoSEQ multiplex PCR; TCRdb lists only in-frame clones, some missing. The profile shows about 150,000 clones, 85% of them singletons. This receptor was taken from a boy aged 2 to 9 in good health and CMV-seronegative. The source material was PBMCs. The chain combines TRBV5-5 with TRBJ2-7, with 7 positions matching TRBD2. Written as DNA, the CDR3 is TGTGCCAGCAGCCGGGACGCCAGGGACTACCTTTACGAGCAGTACGTC. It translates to CASSRDARDYLYEQYV.